The entry below gives a single T cell receptor beta chain sequence along with its context. The data derive from a study of blood T cell repertoires in COVID-19. Turning to the study itself: Samples of COVID-19 (acute and convalescent) were obtained from the United States, Italy and Spain. T cells, B-cell-depleted T cells, or PBMCs supplied cDNA or gDNA.

Original methodology: Reference gene primer amplification gave estimated nucleated cell counts. Clones were sequenced by immunoSEQ multiplex PCR, and TCRdb holds only the in-frame ones, with some missing. D and trimming were read from the DNA, whereas the V and J calls and clone size are those reported in that table. Of about 180,000 clones in the sample, approximately 80% were seen once. Germline CDR1 is SGHTA and CDR2 is FQGTGA. V shed 6 bases and J 7 bases; nucleotides not matched to a gene: 3. The length of the CDR3 is 13 residues. J is TRBJ2-1 and V is TRBV7-3; the match to TRBD2 covers 10 bases. The sequenced material came from peripheral blood. The sequence derives from a human donor in a cohort sampled during active COVID-19. The CDR3 loop is CASSWTSGNEQFF. CDR3 nucleotides: TGTGCCAGCAGTTGGACTAGCGGTAATGAGCAGTTCTTC.